The 4 T cell receptor beta chains below come from one sample, sequenced in a study of blood T cell repertoires in COVID-19. Measured with immunoSEQ multiplex PCR; TCRdb has only the in-frame clones, and not every one. The data hold approximately 390,000 clones, with roughly 90% observed a single time. Sample: PBMCs or T cells enriched from blood (not recorded which). The receptors stem from a woman in her 40s with acute COVID-19.

The gene calls are TRBV30 and TRBJ1-1; D is ambiguous. This CDR3 spans 14 amino acids. V gave up 1 base and J gave up 10 bases, with 19 bases separating them. In germline, CDR1 is GTSNPN, CDR2 SVGIG (reference sequence). CDR3: CAWSAHRRGRGAFF. The CDR3 DNA follows: TGTGCCTGGAGTGCCCACCGACGGGGTCGTGGAGCTTTCTTT. Full variable domain (remainder filled in from reference TRBV30 and TRBJ1-1): SQTIHQWPATLVQPVGSPLSLECTVEGTSNPNLYWYRQAAGRGLQLLFYSVGIGQISSEVPQNLSASRPQDRQFILSSKKLLLSDSGFYLCAWSAHRRGRGAFFGQGTRLTVV.

The chain joins TRBV10-3 to TRBJ1-1; TRBD1 matches at 10 bases. The length of the CDR3 is 16 residues. CDR1 ENHRY and CDR2 SYGVKD come from the germline V gene. The J segment lost 8 bases and the V segment lost 2 bases, leaving 11 bases of the junction unmatched. CDR3 sequence reads: CAISEPDRGPSREAFF. In nucleotides, the CDR3 is TGTGCCATCAGTGAGCCCGACAGGGGGCCCAGTCGAGAAGCTTTCTTT.

The V gene is TRBV5-8, the J gene TRBJ1-6; possible D gene TRBD1, 5 bases. Trimming removed 3 bases from V and 0 bases from J, with 10 bases in between. The CDR3 runs to 16 residues. Germline V gene data show CDR1 as SGHTS and CDR2 as YDEGEE. The CDR3 coding sequence is TGTGCCAGCAGCTCACAGGCGAGCTCCTATAATTCACCCCTCCACTTT. It specifies CASSSQASSYNSPLHF.

The gene calls are TRBV9 and TRBJ1-4, with D perhaps TRBD1 (6 bases). V lost 0 bases and J lost 1, with 10 bases in between. The CDR3 spans 16 residues. Germline V gives CDR1 SGDLS, CDR2 YYNGEE. CDR3 nucleotide sequence: TGTGCCAGCAGCGTAGACCAGGGGAGAACTAATGAAAAACTGTTTTTT. Protein product: CASSVDQGRTNEKLFF.